This T cell receptor (beta chain) was retrieved from a study of T cells in Graves' hyperthyroidism and ophthalmopathy (dated by TCRdb to the late 2010s). About the full investigation: To identify TCR V-J signatures that set the groups apart, the researchers used a discovery cohort of 100 or so patients, made up of 40 to 45 with Graves' ophthalmopathy and some 60 with stable Graves' hyperthyroidism. Whether ophthalmopathy could be predicted prospectively was tested in an independent validation cohort made up of under 20 hyperthyroidism patients plus 17 patients who later progressed to ophthalmopathy. For training and testing, the 100 or so patients in the discovery cohort were randomly divided in a 7:3 ratio. In more than five Graves' hyperthyroidism patients, the study also compared T-cell repertoires from thyroid tissue with T-cell repertoires from blood. After blood sampling, hyperthyroidism patients were treated with methimazole at a starting dose of 30 mg daily, and ophthalmopathy patients were treated with high-dose intravenous methylprednisolone. According to the paper, TCR Vbeta CDR3 sequencing was carried out on about 140 peripheral blood samples, which came from fewer than 50 ophthalmopathy, 70 to 80 hyperthyroidism and roughly 17 progressor patients.

What the research found in general, with its limitations: No statistical method was used to set the sample size in advance, and investigators knew the group allocation. Most expanded thyroid clonotypes (frequency above 0.001) were also found in blood, which suggests that blood repertoires may mirror thyroid immune responses. Ophthalmopathy was separated from stable hyperthyroidism by a 13 V-J signature model, with 85% to 90% sensitivity and about 81% specificity obtained in cross-validation and 80%/75% obtained in testing. During validation, the model predicted progression to ophthalmopathy a median of around 6 months ahead of onset, with more than 55% sensitivity and around 73% specificity.

The TCR beta CDR3 regions were amplified from the RNA transcripts. For the first round of RT-PCR on the TCR CDR3, the HTBI primer set was used together with the Qiagen OneStep RT-PCR kit. A second multiplex PCR round built the libraries, followed by size selection and purification. The libraries were sequenced on an Illumina HiSeq2000 using paired-end 100 bp reads. For the original study's pipeline: SOAPnuke was used to process the raw data, removing reads that contained adapters or uncalled bases, had a mean Phred below 15, or lacked an exact match to the constant primer or identifier. High-quality paired reads were merged using COPE v1.2.5, and each unique nucleotide sequence was defined as a clonotype. MiTCR v1.1 was used to align clonotypes to the IMGT TRBV, TRBD and TRBJ reference segments. The analysis was restricted to V-J combinations with a frequency above 0.0001, which together covered roughly 99% of the repertoires. A TCS score was defined as the ratio of F50 (clonal expansion) to E x V (chaos), with BLOSUM62-based TCRdist applied between CDR3 peptides within each V-J. Welch's t-statistics and random forest reduced 450 to 600 V-J features to under 15, which were used in a naive Bayes classifier (R e1071). Thyroid-blood repertoire similarity was quantified with the Morisita-Horn index. The raw public reads went through TCRdb reprocessing: fastp at Q25, MiXCR clone calling, in-frame beta chains kept. Each entry is one CDR3 protein sequence, shown with its most common DNA and genes. These V and J calls originate from TCRdb's pipeline instead of the authors' own analysis. Present in this sample are 550,000 to 600,000 distinct CDR3 sequences, about half of which were seen just once. The biggest ten clones account for around a fifth of the sample.

CDR3 length: 13 amino acids, cysteine to phenylalanine. Left in the record is the CDR3 DNA by itself, 39 bases read in frame from the first base. A distance of 12 bases separates the germline ends of V and J, which lose 1 base and 8 bases respectively. The CDR1 and CDR2 encoded by the germline V gene (reference sequence) are DFQATT and SNEGSKA. Patients with uncontrolled infections, other autoimmune diseases, pregnancy or lactation were excluded. Diagnoses were based on clinical symptoms, serum thyroxine and TRAb, thyroid ultrasound and orbital computed tomography. Trizol reagent was used to extract total RNA, and RNA quality was then checked on an Agilent 2100 Bioanalyzer. To note about this clonotype: The specificity of this receptor is unknown. Base qualities were left out, and no much larger clone turns up one base away.

The sequence was collected from an adult woman with Graves' disease, either hyperthyroidism or ophthalmopathy (not recorded which). The source material was peripheral blood or thyroid tissue (not recorded which). The receptor chain draws on TRBV20-1 and TRBJ1-3; the D gene is unclear. The CDR3: CSARVREADTIYF. The DNA is as follows: TGCAGTGCTAGAGTTCGCGAGGCGGACACCATATATTTT.